The present T cell receptor beta chain was sequenced within a study of tumor-infiltrating lymphocytes in oesophageal squamous cell carcinoma. Trimming removed 7 bases at V and 4 bases at J, with 13 bases between. Germline V CDR1 and CDR2: SNHLY, FYNNEI. The CDR3 sequence is 14 residues long. TCRdb called the PCR reads again in MiXCR, with one record for every CDR3 protein. The sample lists nearly 20,000 distinct CDR3 sequences; around 41% were seen once. This sequence joins TRBV2 and TRBJ1-4, with D tentatively TRBD1 (5 bases). The TCR comes from a male donor with esophageal squamous cell carcinoma. Sequencing used esophageal tumor tissue. CDR3 DNA: TGTGCCAGCACTCCGGGACGGAGTAATGAAAAACTGTTTTTT. Its protein is CASTPGRSNEKLFF.